The TCR beta chain under discussion was sequenced for a study of cytomegalovirus exposure and HLA in healthy donors. Comment on this clone: Its matching antigen is unknown.

Germline trimming cut 1 base from V and 2 bases from J; bases unmatched to any gene: 4. Per the germline V gene, CDR1 is MNHEY and CDR2 is SMNVEV (reference sequence). The CDR3 totals 16 residues. This PCR relied on a set of 60 Vbeta primers and 13 Jbeta primers. TCRdb's copy holds only in-frame clones and misses some; the assay was immunoSEQ multiplex PCR. The data include around 120,000 clones; the top ten clones carry 0.5% to 0.7%. Whole-study findings and limits: Later analysis identified about 17,000 TCR beta sequences associated with HLA alleles, using a false discovery rate threshold of 0.05.

This clonotype was obtained from a middle-aged man in good health and CMV-seronegative. The sequenced material came from PBMCs. The chain carries TRBV27 and TRBJ2-5; 10 nucleotides align to TRBD2. The CDR3 sequence is CASSLLLTSGQETQYF. The CDR3, as DNA: TGTGCCAGCAGTTTATTATTGACTAGCGGGCAAGAGACCCAGTACTTC.